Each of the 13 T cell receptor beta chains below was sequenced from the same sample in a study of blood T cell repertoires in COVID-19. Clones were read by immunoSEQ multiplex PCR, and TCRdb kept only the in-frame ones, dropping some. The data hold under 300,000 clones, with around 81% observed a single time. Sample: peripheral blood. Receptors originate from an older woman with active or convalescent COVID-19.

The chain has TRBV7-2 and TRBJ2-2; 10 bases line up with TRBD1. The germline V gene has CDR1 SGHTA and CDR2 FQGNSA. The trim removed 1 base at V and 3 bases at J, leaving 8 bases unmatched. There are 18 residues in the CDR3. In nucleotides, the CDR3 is TGTGCCAGCAGCTTAGAACGCCCGGGACAGGGGTACACCGGGGAGCTGTTTTTT. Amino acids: CASSLERPGQGYTGELFF.

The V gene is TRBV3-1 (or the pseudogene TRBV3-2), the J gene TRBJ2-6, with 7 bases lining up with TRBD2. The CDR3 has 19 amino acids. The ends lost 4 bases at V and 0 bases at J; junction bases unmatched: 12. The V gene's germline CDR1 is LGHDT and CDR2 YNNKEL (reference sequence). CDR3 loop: CASSPWGLADHSGANVLTF. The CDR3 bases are TGTGCCAGCAGCCCGTGGGGTCTAGCGGACCACTCTGGGGCCAACGTCCTGACTTTC.

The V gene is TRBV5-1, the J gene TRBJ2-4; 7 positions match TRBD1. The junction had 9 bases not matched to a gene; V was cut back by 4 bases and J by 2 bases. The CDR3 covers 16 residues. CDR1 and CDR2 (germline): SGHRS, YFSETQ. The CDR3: CASSPGQIVTKNIQYF. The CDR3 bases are TGCGCCAGCAGCCCGGGACAGATTGTAACCAAAAACATTCAGTACTTC. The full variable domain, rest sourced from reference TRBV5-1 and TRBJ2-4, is KAGVTQTPRYLIKTRGQQVTLSCSPISGHRSVSWYQQTPGQGLQFLFEYFSETQRNKGNFPGRFSGRQFSNSRSEMNVSTLELGDSALYLCASSPGQIVTKNIQYFGAGTRLSVL.

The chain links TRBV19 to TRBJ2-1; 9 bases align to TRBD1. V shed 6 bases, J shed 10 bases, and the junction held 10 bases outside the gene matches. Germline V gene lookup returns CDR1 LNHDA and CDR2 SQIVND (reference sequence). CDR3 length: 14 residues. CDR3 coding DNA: TGTGCCAGTAGGCCGGGACAGGGAATTGGGGAGCAGTTCTTC. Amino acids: CASRPGQGIGEQFF. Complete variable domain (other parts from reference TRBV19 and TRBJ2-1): DGGITQSPKYLFRKEGQNVTLSCEQNLNHDAMYWYRQDPGQGLRLIYYSQIVNDFQKGDIAEGYSVSREKKESFPLTVTSAQKNPTAFYLCASRPGQGIGEQFFGPGTRLTVL.

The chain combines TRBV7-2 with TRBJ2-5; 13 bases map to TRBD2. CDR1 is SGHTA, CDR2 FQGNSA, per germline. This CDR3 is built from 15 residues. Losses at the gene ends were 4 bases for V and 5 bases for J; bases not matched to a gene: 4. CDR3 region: CASSWTSGGLETQYF. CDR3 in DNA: TGTGCCAGCAGCTGGACTAGCGGGGGTCTGGAGACCCAGTACTTC.

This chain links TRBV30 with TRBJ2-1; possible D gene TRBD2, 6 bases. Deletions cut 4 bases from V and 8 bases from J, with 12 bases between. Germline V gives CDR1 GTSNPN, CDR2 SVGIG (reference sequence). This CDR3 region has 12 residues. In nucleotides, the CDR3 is TGTGCCTGGACGCGGGGCAGCGATGAGCAGTTCTTC. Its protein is CAWTRGSDEQFF.

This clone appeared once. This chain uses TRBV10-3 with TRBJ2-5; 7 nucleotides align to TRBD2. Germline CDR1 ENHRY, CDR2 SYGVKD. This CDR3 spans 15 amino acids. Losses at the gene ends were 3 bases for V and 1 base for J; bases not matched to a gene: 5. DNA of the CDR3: TGTGCCATCAGTGAATTGGCGGGGGTCCAAGAGACCCAGTACTTC. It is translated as CAISELAGVQETQYF.

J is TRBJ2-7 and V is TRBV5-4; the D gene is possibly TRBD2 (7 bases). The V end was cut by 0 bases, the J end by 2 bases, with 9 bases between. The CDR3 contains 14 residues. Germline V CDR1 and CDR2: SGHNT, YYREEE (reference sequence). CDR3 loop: CASSLGGGTYEQYF. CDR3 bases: TGTGCCAGCAGCTTGGGCGGGGGCACCTACGAGCAGTACTTC. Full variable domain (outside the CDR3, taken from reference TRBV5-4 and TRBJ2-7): ETGVTQSPTHLIKTRGQQVTLRCSSQSGHNTVSWYQQALGQGPQFIFQYYREEENGRGNFPPRFSGLQFPNYSSELNVNALELDDSALYLCASSLGGGTYEQYFGPGTRLTVT.

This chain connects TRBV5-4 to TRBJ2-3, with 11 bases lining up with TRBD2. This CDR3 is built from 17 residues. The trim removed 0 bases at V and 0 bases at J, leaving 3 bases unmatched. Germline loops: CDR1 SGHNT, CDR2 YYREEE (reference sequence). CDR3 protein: CASSLVLAGASTDTQYF. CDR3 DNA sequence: TGTGCCAGCAGCTTGGTACTAGCGGGGGCCAGCACAGATACGCAGTATTTT. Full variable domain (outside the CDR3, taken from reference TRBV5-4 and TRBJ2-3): ETGVTQSPTHLIKTRGQQVTLRCSSQSGHNTVSWYQQALGQGPQFIFQYYREEENGRGNFPPRFSGLQFPNYSSELNVNALELDDSALYLCASSLVLAGASTDTQYFGPGTRLTVL.

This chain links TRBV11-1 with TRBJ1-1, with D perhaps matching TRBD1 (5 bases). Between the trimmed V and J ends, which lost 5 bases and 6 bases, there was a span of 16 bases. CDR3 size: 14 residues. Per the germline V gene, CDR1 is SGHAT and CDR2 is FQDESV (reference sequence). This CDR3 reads CASSPRSGFAEAFF. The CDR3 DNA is TGTGCCAGCAGCCCACGGTCAGGGTTCGCTGAAGCTTTCTTT.

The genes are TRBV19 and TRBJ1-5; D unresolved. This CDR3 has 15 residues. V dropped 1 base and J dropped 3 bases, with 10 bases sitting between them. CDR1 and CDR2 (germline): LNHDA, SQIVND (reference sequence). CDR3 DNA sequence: TGTGCCAGTAGTATAGGTATCGGGGTCAATCAGCCCCAGCATTTT. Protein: CASSIGIGVNQPQHF. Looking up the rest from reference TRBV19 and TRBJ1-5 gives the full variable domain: DGGITQSPKYLFRKEGQNVTLSCEQNLNHDAMYWYRQDPGQGLRLIYYSQIVNDFQKGDIAEGYSVSREKKESFPLTVTSAQKNPTAFYLCASSIGIGVNQPQHFGDGTRLSIL.

CDR3 loop: CASSLINYGYTF. CDR3 bases: TGTGCCAGCAGCCTTATTAACTATGGCTACACCTTC. This chain uses TRBV3-1 (or the pseudogene TRBV3-2) with TRBJ1-2; D ambiguous. Looked up from germline, CDR1 is LGHDT and CDR2 is YNNKEL (reference sequence). Trimming shortened V by 4 bases and J by 1 base, and 4 bases separated the two germline ends. The CDR3 runs 12 residues.

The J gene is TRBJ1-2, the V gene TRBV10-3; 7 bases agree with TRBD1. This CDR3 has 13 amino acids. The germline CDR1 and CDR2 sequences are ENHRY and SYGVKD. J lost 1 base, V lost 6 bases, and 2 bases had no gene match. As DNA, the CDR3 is TGTGCCATCAGCCAGGGGGATAACTATGGCTACACCTTC. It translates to CAISQGDNYGYTF.